The 8 T cell receptor beta chains listed next were all sequenced from one sample in a study of cytomegalovirus exposure and HLA in healthy donors. PCR involved 60 Vbeta and 13 Jbeta primers. The repertoire was sequenced with immunoSEQ multiplex PCR; TCRdb's copy has only in-frame clones and lacks some. The top ten clones hold about 2.3% of a sample with some 180,000 clones, around 85% of them seen once. The sample taken for sequencing was PBMCs. The source of these receptors is a woman in her fifties or sixties in good health and CMV-seronegative.

This rearrangement joins TRBV28 to TRBJ1-2, with unresolved D. The CDR3 extends over 15 amino acids. V dropped 3 bases and J dropped 5 bases, with 16 bases sitting between them. Germline V gene sequence: CDR1 MDHEN, CDR2 SYDVKM. Here the CDR3 reads CASSLVPGERYGYTF. The CDR3 bases are TGTGCCAGCAGTTTGGTCCCGGGAGAAAGATATGGCTACACCTTC.

The chain carries TRBV5-1 and TRBJ2-3; possible D gene TRBD2, 5 bases. Between the trimmed V and J ends, which lost 4 bases and 0 bases, there was a span of 12 bases. From germline, CDR1 is SGHRS and CDR2 YFSETQ. The CDR3 extends over 15 amino acids. Here the CDR3 DNA reads TGCGCCAGCAGCGCTGTAGCGTCTAGCACAGATACGCAGTATTTT. Its protein product is CASSAVASSTDTQYF.

J is TRBJ2-3 and V is TRBV5-8; TRBD2 agrees at 13 bases. V lost 4 bases and J lost 5; bases outside the gene matches: 7. There are 16 residues in the CDR3. Germline assignment: CDR1 SGHTS and CDR2 YDEGEE. CDR3 DNA sequence: TGTGCCAGCAGCCTCGGACTAGCGGGAGTAGGAGATACGCAGTATTTT. Translated: CASSLGLAGVGDTQYF.

This chain connects TRBV6-6 to TRBJ2-7; TRBD1 might be the D (6 bases). Looked up from germline, CDR1 is MNHNY and CDR2 is SVGAGI (reference sequence). V gave up 3 bases and J gave up 0 bases, with 15 bases separating them. This CDR3 has 16 amino acids. The CDR3 protein is CASSYSQRGTSYEQYF. The CDR3 DNA is TGTGCCAGCAGTTATAGTCAAAGGGGGACCTCCTACGAGCAGTACTTC.

This clone came up a few times. The CDR3 region has the DNA TGTGCCAGTAGTATTGGGGGACAGGGGGCGCACAGCAATCAGCCCCAGCATTTT. Translated, it gives CASSIGGQGAHSNQPQHF. This chain joins TRBV19 and TRBJ1-5; 12 bases fit TRBD1. The CDR3 has 18 residues. Germline CDR1 LNHDA, CDR2 SQIVND (reference sequence). V lost 3 bases and J lost 1; bases outside the gene matches: 7.

The chain recombines TRBV5-5 with TRBJ1-4; D gene ambiguous. Trimming took off 1 base at V and 10 bases at J, with 14 bases between the two ends. The V gene's germline CDR1 is SGHKS and CDR2 YYEKEE (reference sequence). This CDR3 region has 14 residues. The CDR3 region has the DNA TGTGCCAGCAGCTTGCCGGGCGGTCGGGGAAAACTGTTTTTT. The encoded protein is CASSLPGGRGKLFF.

DNA for the CDR3: TGTGCCAGTAGTATAGATCTACAGGGCTATGGCTACACCTTC. Translation: CASSIDLQGYGYTF. This chain joins TRBV19 and TRBJ1-2; maybe TRBD1 (6 bases). CDR3 length: 14 residues. Trimming took 0 bases from V and 4 from J, leaving 9 bases between them. Per germline, CDR1 LNHDA and CDR2 SQIVND (reference sequence).

This clone has just one count. In DNA form, the CDR3 reads TGTGCCAGCAGCGGTAGCGGGAGTAGCTACAATGAGCAGTTCTTC. The encoded protein is CASSGSGSSYNEQFF. This rearrangement joins TRBV7-2 to TRBJ2-1; 9 positions agree with TRBD2. This CDR3 comprises 15 residues. Germline lookup yields CDR1 SGHTA and CDR2 FQGNSA. V gave up 5 bases and J gave up 3 bases; unmatched junction bases: 5.